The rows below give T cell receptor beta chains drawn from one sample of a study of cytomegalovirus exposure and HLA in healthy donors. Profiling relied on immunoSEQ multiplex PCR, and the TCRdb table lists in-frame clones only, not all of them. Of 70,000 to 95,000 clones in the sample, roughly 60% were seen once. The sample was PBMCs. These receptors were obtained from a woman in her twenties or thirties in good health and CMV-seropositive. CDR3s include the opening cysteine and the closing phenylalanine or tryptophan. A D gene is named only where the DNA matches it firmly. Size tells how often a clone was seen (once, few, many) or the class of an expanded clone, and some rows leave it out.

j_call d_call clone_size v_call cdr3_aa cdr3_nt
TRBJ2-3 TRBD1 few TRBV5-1 CASSLARGLDTQYF TGCGCCAGCAGCTTGGCCAGGGGGTTGGATACGCAGTATTTT
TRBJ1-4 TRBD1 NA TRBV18 CASSQDRSEKLFF TGTGCCAGCTCACAGGACAGGAGTGAAAAACTGTTTTTT
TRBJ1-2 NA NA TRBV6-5 CASSYSMAATSGYTF TGTGCCAGCAGTTACTCGATGGCGGCGACTAGTGGCTACACCTTC
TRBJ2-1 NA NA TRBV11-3 CASSLTPGLNNEQFF TGTGCCAGCAGCTTAACTCCAGGGTTGAACAATGAGCAGTTCTTC
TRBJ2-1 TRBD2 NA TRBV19 CASSLGGDEQFF TGTGCCAGTAGTCTCGGGGGGGATGAGCAGTTCTTC
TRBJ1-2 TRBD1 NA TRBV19 CASSTGQGATNYGYTF TGTGCCAGTAGTACGGGACAGGGGGCAACTAACTATGGCTACACCTTC
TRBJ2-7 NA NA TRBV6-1 CASSGNDFNSYEQYF TGTGCCAGCAGTGGGAACGACTTTAACTCATACGAGCAGTACTTC
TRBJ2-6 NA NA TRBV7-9 CASSYYRAGANVLTF TGTGCCAGCAGCTATTACAGGGCTGGGGCCAACGTCCTGACTTTC
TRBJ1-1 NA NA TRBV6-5 CASSYYQAGAEAFF TGTGCCAGCAGTTATTATCAGGCCGGCGCTGAAGCTTTCTTT
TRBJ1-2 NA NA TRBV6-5 CASSGGERGYPF TGTGCCAGCAGTGGGGGCGAAAGAGGCTACCCCTTC
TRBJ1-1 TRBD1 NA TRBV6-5 CASSRGQGITEAFF TGTGCCAGCAGTAGGGGACAGGGAATAACTGAAGCTTTCTTT
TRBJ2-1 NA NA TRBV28 CASSPVRLTGPRAGEQFF TGTGCCAGCAGTCCAGTTCGACTTACAGGGCCTAGGGCTGGTGAGCAGTTCTTC
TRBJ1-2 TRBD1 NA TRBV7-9 CASSLNVPGQGDYGYTF TGTGCCAGCAGCCTCAATGTCCCGGGACAGGGGGACTATGGCTACACCTTC
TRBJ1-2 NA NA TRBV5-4 CASIPERGMNYGYTF TGTGCCAGCATCCCCGAACGGGGGATGAACTATGGCTACACCTTC
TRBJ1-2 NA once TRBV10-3 CAISDLGGARGYTF TGTGCCATCAGTGATTTGGGGGGGGCGCGGGGCTACACCTTC
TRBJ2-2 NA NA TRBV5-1 CASSQGEANTGELFF TGCGCCAGCAGTCAGGGGGAGGCTAACACCGGGGAGCTGTTTTTT
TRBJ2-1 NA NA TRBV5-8 CASSPYMPGNEQFF TGTGCCAGCAGCCCATATATGCCGGGGAATGAGCAGTTCTTC
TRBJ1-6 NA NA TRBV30 CAWSVGESPLHF TGTGCCTGGAGTGTAGGGGAATCACCCCTCCACTTT
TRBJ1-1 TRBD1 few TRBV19 CASQTGSAGNTEAFF TGTGCCAGTCAGACAGGGTCCGCGGGTAACACTGAAGCTTTCTTT
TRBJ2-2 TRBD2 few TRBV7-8 CASSRSGGGTGELFF TGTGCCAGCAGTAGGAGCGGGGGTGGTACCGGGGAGCTGTTTTTT
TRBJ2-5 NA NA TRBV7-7 CASSHSGRAETQYF TGTGCCAGCAGCCACTCTGGGCGGGCGGAGACCCAGTACTTC
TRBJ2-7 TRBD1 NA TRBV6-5 CASSYSGTGVYEQYF TGTGCCAGCAGCTACTCCGGGACAGGGGTCTACGAGCAGTACTTC
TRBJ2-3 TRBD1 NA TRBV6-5 CASRDRGLGTDTQYF TGTGCCAGCAGGGACAGGGGATTAGGTACAGATACGCAGTATTTT
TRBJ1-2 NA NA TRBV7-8 CASSSTGGYTF TGTGCCAGCAGCTCAACGGGGGGCTACACCTTC
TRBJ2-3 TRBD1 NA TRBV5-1 CASGRDRGADTQYF TGCGCCAGCGGCCGGGACAGGGGCGCAGATACGCAGTATTTT
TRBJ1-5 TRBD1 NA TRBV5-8 CASSLDGTGGFHQPQHF TGTGCCAGCAGCTTAGACGGGACAGGGGGCTTCCATCAGCCCCAGCATTTT
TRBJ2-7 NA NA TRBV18 CASSPRGGEQYF TGTGCCAGCTCACCCCGCGGAGGCGAGCAGTACTTC
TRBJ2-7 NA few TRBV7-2 CASSLDLLIPGYSYEQYF TGTGCCAGCAGCTTAGACCTTTTGATTCCAGGCTACTCCTACGAGCAGTACTTC
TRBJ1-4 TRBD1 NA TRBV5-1 CASRVGDSLNEKLFF TGCGCCAGCAGAGTGGGGGACAGCCTAAATGAAAAACTGTTTTTT
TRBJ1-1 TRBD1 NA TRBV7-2 CASSYYTGGNTEAFF TGTGCCAGCAGCTATTACACAGGGGGTAACACTGAAGCTTTCTTT
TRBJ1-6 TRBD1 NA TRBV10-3 CAISDTGGSSYNSPLHF TGTGCCATCAGTGACACAGGGGGCAGCTCCTATAATTCACCCCTCCACTTT
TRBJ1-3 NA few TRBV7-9 CSSSPLLGTTSGNTIYF TGTTCCAGCAGCCCCCTTCTTGGGACAACCTCTGGAAACACCATATATTTT
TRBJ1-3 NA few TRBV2 CASSVTESRNTIYF TGTGCCAGCAGTGTTACAGAGTCCCGAAACACCATATATTTT
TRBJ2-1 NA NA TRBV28 CASIMRYSGSLSNNEQFF TGTGCCAGCATTATGCGATACTCCGGGAGCCTTTCGAACAATGAGCAGTTCTTC
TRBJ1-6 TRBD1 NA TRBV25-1 CASRAGQDNSPLHF TGTGCCAGCAGGGCGGGACAGGATAATTCACCCCTCCACTTT
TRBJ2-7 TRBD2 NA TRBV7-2 CASSLVTSGGYEQYF TGTGCCAGCAGCTTAGTGACTAGCGGGGGATACGAGCAGTACTTC
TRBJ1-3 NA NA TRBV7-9 CASSLTLRLSGNTIYF TGTGCCAGCAGCTTAACTCTCCGCCTATCTGGAAACACCATATATTTT
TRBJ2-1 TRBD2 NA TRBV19 CASSIGRTSGGTYNEQFF TGTGCCAGTAGTATAGGTCGGACTAGCGGGGGAACCTACAATGAGCAGTTCTTC
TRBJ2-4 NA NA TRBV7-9 CASSLSLAAIRQYF TGTGCCAGCAGCTTATCACTAGCTGCTATTCGACAGTACTTC
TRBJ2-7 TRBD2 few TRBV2 CASVVAGGSSYEQYF TGTGCCAGCGTAGTAGCGGGGGGTAGCTCCTACGAGCAGTACTTC
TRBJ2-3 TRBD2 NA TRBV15 CATSRGRSLSGGGDTQYF TGTGCCACCAGCAGAGGCCGCTCCCTGAGCGGGGGGGGAGATACGCAGTATTTT
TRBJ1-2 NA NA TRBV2 CASSEFRGNYGYTF TGTGCCAGCAGTGAATTTCGGGGAAACTATGGCTACACCTTC
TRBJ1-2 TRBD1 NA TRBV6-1 CASSEALLGTGSYGYTF TGTGCCAGCAGTGAAGCGCTTCTTGGGACAGGGTCCTATGGCTACACCTTC
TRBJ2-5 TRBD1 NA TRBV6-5 CASKGGPGGTETQYF TGTGCCAGCAAAGGGGGGCCAGGGGGCACGGAGACCCAGTACTTC
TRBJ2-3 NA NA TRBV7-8 CASSYQDTQYF TGTGCCAGCAGCTATCAAGATACGCAGTATTTT
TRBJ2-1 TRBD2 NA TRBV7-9 CASSPRAGGSYNEQFF TGTGCCAGCAGCCCCCGTGCGGGGGGCTCCTACAATGAGCAGTTCTTC